The TCR beta chain described here comes from a study of blood T cell repertoires in COVID-19. The data were produced by immunoSEQ multiplex PCR, yet TCRdb's version contains in-frame clones alone and is incomplete. This table has approximately 300,000 clones, around 86% appearing once. The CDR3 totals 18 residues. V shed 4 bases and J 4 bases; nucleotides not matched to a gene: 18. Looked up from germline, CDR1 is SGHDN and CDR2 is FVKESK. This clonotype was obtained from a woman between 18 and 29 years old who had recovered from COVID-19. The sequencing input was PBMCs or T cells enriched from blood (not recorded which). The chain joins TRBV14 to TRBJ1-2; 7 bases are a match to TRBD1. In DNA, the CDR3 is TGTGCCAGCAGCCCTTTCGAAGACAGGGTAAACGCTGGCTATGGCTACACCTTC. Translated: CASSPFEDRVNAGYGYTF.